The rows below give T cell receptor beta chains drawn from one sample of a study of cytomegalovirus exposure and HLA in healthy donors. Profiling relied on immunoSEQ multiplex PCR, and the TCRdb table lists in-frame clones only, not all of them. In the table there are around 84,000 clones, around 80% of which are singletons. Specimen: PBMCs. The origin of the receptors is a human donor in good health. The CDR3 runs from the conserved cysteine through the conserved F or W. The order of the fields is V gene, J gene, clone size, CDR3 protein. Some rows have no size entry. The others give once, few or many, or a class for an expanded clone.

TRBV6-1	TRBJ1-1	many	CASRDRGYTEAFF
TRBV4-1	TRBJ1-4	few	CASSRYPDRGNEKLFF
TRBV4-3	TRBJ1-1	few	CASSQDRVTGGNTEAFF
TRBV7-8	TRBJ2-1	.	CASILTSGVYNEQFF
TRBV4-2	TRBJ2-7	.	CASSQGEGSYEQYF
TRBV11-2	TRBJ2-7	once	CASSQTSGGYEQYF
TRBV2	TRBJ2-2	once	CASSELLNTGELFF
TRBV6-5	TRBJ2-1	once	CASRTGTAYNEQFF
TRBV30	TRBJ1-1	.	CAWSRTGIENTEAFF
TRBV5-1	TRBJ1-5	.	CASSFSGGDQPQHF
TRBV20-1	TRBJ1-2	.	CSARDLRGYTF
TRBV5-8	TRBJ1-4	.	CASSLGGRTGSRIDHEKLFF
TRBV5-5	TRBJ1-1	.	CASSLVGQGTEAFF
TRBV19	TRBJ2-5	.	CASSTRFGGGHETQYF
TRBV7-9	TRBJ2-7	.	CASSLSRGSEQYF
TRBV13	TRBJ1-1	once	CASSRQNTEAFF
TRBV19	TRBJ1-6	.	CASSTGQGVLLHF
TRBV30	TRBJ2-7	.	CAWSRTAYEQYF
TRBV7-9	TRBJ2-1	.	CASVPGSYNEQFF
TRBV4-1	TRBJ1-5	once	CASSNRGNQPQHF
TRBV7-2	TRBJ1-1	once	CASSYGGTGRAAFF
TRBV9	TRBJ1-6	.	CASSPQGAYSPLHF
TRBV5-4	TRBJ1-5	.	CASSLDRGLGQPQHF
TRBV6-1	TRBJ1-2	.	CASRMDRADGYTF
TRBV6-5	TRBJ2-7	.	CASSYGLAGAFYEQYF
TRBV6-5	TRBJ1-1	.	CASSQQGRTEAFF
TRBV10-3	TRBJ2-7	.	CAISDEPSSYEQYF
TRBV5-1	TRBJ1-2	.	CASSSFGTDLSYGYTF
TRBV9	TRBJ2-2	.	CASSGTGLRTGELFF
TRBV27	TRBJ2-3	.	CASSRVAGAADTQYF
TRBV5-6	TRBJ2-5	medium-sized	CASSLASTETQYF
TRBV2	TRBJ1-5	.	CASGTDHSNQPQHF
TRBV25-1	TRBJ2-5	.	CASSEVDGETQYF
TRBV2	TRBJ1-6	.	CASSEARAGGSSPLHF
TRBV30	TRBJ1-4	.	CAWAEPRGRTNEKLFF
TRBV7-9	TRBJ2-3	.	CASSWTGTDTQYF
TRBV6-5	TRBJ2-7	.	CASSYAGAYEQYF
TRBV4-1	TRBJ2-7	.	CASSHRHGQGTYEQYF
TRBV27	TRBJ2-7	.	CASSLGRGFSEQYF
TRBV11-3	TRBJ2-2	.	CASSLFTSGGTPGELFF
TRBV4-1	TRBJ1-3	.	CASSLTYRVGGNTIYF
TRBV5-1	TRBJ2-5	.	CASSLPGLAGGPETQYF
TRBV5-4	TRBJ2-1	.	CASSIGLGDEQFF
TRBV2	TRBJ2-5	.	CASTPTSAYRETQYF